What follows describes a single TCR beta chain. Its antigen is not known. This entry is derived from a study of naive and memory T cell subsets. Study results and caveats: Especially in CD8 cells, naive repertoires contained a few larger clonotypes, possibly CD45RA-re-expressing memory cells.

Both TRBC1 and TRBC2 were covered by a beta constant-region primer of two equimolar oligonucleotides. The ligated cDNA underwent four PCR rounds using SP2 and nested alpha and beta constant-region primers. TCRdb reprocessed the UMI-ligation and nested PCR reads via MiXCR and lists one record per CDR3 protein. The sample has 120,000 to 150,000 distinct CDR3 sequences, more than 15% seen once. The CDR3 loop spans 16 amino acids. CDR1 and CDR2 (germline): MGHRA, YSYEKL. Trimming took 1 base from V and 4 from J; bases not matched to a gene: 9. This sequence was found in a human donor in good health. V and J are TRBV4-1 and TRBJ2-7, with 8 bases fitting TRBD2. The specimen sequenced was naive CD8+ T cells from blood. In DNA, the CDR3 is TGCGCCAGCAGCCAAGTTATTACTAGCGGTCATTACGAGCAGTACTTC. Translation gives CASSQVITSGHYEQYF.